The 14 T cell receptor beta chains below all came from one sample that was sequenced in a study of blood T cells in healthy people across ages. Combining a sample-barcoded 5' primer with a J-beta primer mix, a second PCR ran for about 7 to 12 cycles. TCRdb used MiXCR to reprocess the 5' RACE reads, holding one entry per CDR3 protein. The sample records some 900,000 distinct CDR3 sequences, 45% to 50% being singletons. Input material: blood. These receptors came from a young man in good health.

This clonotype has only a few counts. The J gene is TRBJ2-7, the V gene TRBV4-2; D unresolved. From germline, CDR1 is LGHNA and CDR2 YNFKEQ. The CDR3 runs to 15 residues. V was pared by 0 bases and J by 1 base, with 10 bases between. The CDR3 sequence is CASSQDLEVSYEQYF. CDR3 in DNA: TGTGCCAGCAGCCAAGATCTTGAAGTTTCCTACGAGCAGTACTTC.

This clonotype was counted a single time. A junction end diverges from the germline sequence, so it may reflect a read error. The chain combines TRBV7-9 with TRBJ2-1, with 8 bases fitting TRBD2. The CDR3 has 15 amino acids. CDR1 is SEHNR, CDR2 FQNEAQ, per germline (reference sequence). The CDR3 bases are TGTGCCAGCACCTTAGCGGGGCAGGCGGGCAATGAGCAGTTCTTC. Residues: CASTLAGQAGNEQFF.

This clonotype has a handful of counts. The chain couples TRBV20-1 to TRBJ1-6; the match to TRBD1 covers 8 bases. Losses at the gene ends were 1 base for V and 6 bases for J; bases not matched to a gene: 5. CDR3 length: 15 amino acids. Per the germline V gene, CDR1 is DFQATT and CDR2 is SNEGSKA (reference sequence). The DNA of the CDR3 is TGCAGTGCTAGAGCTCTAGACAGGGGTAATTCACCCCTCCACTTT. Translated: CSARALDRGNSPLHF.

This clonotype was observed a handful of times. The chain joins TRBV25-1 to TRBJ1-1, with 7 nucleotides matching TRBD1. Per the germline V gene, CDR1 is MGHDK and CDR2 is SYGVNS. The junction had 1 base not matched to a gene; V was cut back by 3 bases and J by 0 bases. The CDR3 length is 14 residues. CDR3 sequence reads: CASSEGQLNTEAFF. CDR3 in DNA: TGTGCCAGCAGTGAGGGACAGTTGAACACTGAAGCTTTCTTT.

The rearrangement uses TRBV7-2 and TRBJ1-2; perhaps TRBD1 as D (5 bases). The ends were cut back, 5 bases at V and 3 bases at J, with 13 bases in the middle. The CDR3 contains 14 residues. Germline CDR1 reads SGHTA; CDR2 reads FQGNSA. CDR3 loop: CASSRGPLDYGYTF. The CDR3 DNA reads TGTGCCAGCAGCCGGGGCCCATTGGACTATGGCTACACCTTC.

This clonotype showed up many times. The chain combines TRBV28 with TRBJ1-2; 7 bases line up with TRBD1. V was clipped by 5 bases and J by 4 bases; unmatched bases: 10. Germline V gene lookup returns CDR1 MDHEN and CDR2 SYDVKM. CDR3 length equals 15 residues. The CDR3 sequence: CASSMTGRSGYGYTF. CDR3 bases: TGTGCCAGCAGTATGACAGGGCGGTCTGGCTATGGCTACACCTTC.

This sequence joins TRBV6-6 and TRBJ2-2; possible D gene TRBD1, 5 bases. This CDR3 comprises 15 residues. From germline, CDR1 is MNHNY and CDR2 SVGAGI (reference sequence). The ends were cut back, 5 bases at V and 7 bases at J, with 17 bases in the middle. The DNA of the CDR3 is TGTGCCAGCAGTACCCAAGGGGTATTTGGCGGGGAGCTGTTTTTT. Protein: CASSTQGVFGGELFF.

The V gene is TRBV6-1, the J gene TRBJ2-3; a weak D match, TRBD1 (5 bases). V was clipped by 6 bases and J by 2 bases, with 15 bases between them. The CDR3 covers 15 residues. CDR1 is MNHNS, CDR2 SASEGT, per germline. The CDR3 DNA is TGTGCCAGCAGGATAACAGGCCGGGCCACAGATACGCAGTATTTT. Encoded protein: CASRITGRATDTQYF.

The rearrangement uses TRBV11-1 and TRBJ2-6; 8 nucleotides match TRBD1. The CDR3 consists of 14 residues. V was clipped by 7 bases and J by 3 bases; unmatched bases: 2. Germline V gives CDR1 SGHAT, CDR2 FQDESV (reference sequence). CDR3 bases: TGTGCCAGCAATGACAGGGGTGGGGCCAACGTCCTGACTTTC. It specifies CASNDRGGANVLTF.

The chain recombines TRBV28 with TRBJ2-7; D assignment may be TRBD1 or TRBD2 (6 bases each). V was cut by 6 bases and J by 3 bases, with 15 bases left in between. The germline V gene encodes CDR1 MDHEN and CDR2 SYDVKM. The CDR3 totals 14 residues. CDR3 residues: CASRRGTGVYEQYF. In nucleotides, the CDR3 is TGTGCCAGCAGGAGGGGGACGGGGGTCTACGAGCAGTACTTC.

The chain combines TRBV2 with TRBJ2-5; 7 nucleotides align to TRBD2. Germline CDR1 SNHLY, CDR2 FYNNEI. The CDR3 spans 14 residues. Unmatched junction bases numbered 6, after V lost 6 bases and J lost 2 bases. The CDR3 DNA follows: TGTGCCAGCAGGATGGCAGCGGGGCAAGAGACCCAGTACTTC. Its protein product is CASRMAAGQETQYF.

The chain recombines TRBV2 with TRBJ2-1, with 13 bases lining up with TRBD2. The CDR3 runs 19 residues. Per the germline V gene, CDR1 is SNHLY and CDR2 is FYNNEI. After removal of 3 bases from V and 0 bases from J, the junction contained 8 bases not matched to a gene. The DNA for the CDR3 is TGTGCCAGCAGTGACCGACTAGCGGGGGGCCATAGCTCCTACAATGAGCAGTTCTTC. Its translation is CASSDRLAGGHSSYNEQFF.

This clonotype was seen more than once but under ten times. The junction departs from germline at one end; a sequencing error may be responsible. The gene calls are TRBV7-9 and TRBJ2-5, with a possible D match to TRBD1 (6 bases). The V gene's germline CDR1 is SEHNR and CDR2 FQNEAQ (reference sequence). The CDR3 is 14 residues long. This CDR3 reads CSSSWGTKQETQYF. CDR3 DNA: TGTTCCAGCAGCTGGGGGACAAAGCAAGAGACCCAGTACTTC.

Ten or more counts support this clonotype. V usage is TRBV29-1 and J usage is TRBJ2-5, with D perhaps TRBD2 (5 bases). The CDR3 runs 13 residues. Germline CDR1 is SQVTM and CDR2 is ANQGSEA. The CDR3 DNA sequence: TGCACCATATCCCGGGGTAGTTTCGAGACCCAGTACTTC. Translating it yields CTISRGSFETQYF.